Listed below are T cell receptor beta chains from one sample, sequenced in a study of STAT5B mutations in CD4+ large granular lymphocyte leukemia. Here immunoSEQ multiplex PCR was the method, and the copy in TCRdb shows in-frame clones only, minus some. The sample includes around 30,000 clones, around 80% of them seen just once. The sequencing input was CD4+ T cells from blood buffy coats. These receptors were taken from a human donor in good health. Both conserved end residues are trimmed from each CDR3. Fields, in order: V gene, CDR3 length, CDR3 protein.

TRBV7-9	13	ASSLDRGDTGELF
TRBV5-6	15	ASSLGLSGGPSTEAF
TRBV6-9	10	ARNRNTGELF
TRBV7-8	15	ASSLALRRIDTGELF
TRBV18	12	ASSGDQANYGYT
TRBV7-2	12	ASSPSGGAYEQY
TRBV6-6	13	ASKEQGPTTDTQY
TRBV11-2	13	ASSRYGGGNTEAF
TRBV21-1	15	ASSKDRDRGLDTEAF
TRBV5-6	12	ASSLAASSDEQY
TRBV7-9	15	ASSLKAGGLAPHEQY
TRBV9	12	ASSVTDRNTEAF
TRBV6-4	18	ASSDPAGGRSPPFHYEQY
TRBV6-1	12	ASSGTGGNTEAF
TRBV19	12	ASSSNSGTNTIY
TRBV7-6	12	ASSPSPRENTQY
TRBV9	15	ASSVGLLAGANTEAF
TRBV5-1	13	ASSLMGPQNTEAF
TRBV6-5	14	ASSYGGPNLYNEQF
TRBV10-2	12	ASSSGAPNEKLF
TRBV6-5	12	ASSKGGTGDEQY
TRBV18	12	ASAVGGSTDTQY
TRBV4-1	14	ASSQVPGSSYNEQF
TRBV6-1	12	ASSHTGRIDEQY
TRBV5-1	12	ASSPTTRNTEAF
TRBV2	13	ASIQLAGVGETQY
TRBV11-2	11	ASSLNLNTEAF